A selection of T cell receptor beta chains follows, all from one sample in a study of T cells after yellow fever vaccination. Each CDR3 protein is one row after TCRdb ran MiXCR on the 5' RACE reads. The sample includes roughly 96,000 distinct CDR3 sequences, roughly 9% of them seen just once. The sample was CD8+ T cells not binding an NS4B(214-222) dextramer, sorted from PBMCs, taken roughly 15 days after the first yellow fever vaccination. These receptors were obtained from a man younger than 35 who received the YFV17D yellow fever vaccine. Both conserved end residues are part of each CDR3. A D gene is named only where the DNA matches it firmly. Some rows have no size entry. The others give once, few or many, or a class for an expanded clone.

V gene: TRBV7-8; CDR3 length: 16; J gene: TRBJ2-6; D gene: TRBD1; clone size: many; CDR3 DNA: TGTGCCACTACCGGGACAGGACTCTCTGGGGCCAACGTCCTGACTTTC; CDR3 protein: CATTGTGLSGANVLTF
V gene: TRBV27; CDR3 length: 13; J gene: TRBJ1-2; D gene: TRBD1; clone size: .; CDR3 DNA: TGTGCCAGCAAGGGACAGGGGTTTTCTGGCTACACCTTC; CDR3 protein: CASKGQGFSGYTF
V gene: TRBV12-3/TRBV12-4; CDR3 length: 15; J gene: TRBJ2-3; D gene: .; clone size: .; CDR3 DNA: TGTGCCAGCAGTTTCTACAGAGCTAGCACAGATACGCAGTATTTT; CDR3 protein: CASSFYRASTDTQYF
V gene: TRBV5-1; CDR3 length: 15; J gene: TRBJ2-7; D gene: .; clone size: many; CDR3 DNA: TGCGCCAGCAGCTTAGAGGGGCTCCCCTCCTACGAGCAGTACTTC; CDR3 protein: CASSLEGLPSYEQYF
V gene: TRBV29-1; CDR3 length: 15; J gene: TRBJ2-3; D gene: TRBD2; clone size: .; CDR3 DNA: TGCAGCGTAAGGGGACTAGCGGGTTACACAGATACGCAGTATTTT; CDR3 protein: CSVRGLAGYTDTQYF
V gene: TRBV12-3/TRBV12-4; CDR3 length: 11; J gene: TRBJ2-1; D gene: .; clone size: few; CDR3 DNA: TGTGCCAGCGATGATGAGAGCGAGCAGTTCTTC; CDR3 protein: CASDDESEQFF
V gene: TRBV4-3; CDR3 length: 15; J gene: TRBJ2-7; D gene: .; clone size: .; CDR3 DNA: TGCGCCAGCAGCCAAGATCGGGGCCTTTACTACGAGCAGTACTTC; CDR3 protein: CASSQDRGLYYEQYF
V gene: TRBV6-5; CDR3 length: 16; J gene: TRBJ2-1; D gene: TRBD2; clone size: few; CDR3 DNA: TGTGCCAGCAGTTACTCGATTCCGGGGGGATCAAATGAGCAGTTCTTC; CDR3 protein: CASSYSIPGGSNEQFF
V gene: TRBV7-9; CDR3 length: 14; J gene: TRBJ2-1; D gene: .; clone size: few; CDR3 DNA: TGTGCCAGCCGACCTCGGGACACTTACAATGAGCAGTTCTTC; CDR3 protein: CASRPRDTYNEQFF
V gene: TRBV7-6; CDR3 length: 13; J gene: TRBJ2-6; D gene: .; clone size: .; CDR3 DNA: TGTGCCAGCACCCTGGGCCCTCTCAACGTCCTGACTTTC; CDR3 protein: CASTLGPLNVLTF
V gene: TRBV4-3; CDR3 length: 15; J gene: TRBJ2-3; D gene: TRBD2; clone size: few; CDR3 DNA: TGCGCCAGCAGCCAAGTTCTAGCGGGCGGAGATACGCAGTATTTT; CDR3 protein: CASSQVLAGGDTQYF
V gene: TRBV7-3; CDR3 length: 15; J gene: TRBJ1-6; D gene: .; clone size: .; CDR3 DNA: TGTGCCAGCAGTCTAGGGACCCAACGGGACTCACCCCTCCACTTT; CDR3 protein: CASSLGTQRDSPLHF
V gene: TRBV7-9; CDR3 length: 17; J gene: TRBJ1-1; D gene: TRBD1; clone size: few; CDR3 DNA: TGTGCCAGCAGCCCAGGTGTGGGGACAGGGGGTTACACTGAAGCTTTCTTT; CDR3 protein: CASSPGVGTGGYTEAFF
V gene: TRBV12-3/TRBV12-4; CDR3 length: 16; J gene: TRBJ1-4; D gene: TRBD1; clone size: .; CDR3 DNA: TGTGCCAGCAGTCTTCAATTCAGGGGGAGGAATGAAAAACTGTTTTTT; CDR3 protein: CASSLQFRGRNEKLFF
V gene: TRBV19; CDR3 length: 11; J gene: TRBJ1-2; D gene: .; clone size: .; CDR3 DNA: TGTGCCAGTCTCCAGGGTGGCGGCTACACCTTC; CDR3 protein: CASLQGGGYTF
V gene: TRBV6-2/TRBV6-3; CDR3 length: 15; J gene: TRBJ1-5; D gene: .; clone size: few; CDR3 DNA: TGTGCCAGCCTTAGCCGCCTCGAGGGCAATCAGCCCCAGCATTTT; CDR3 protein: CASLSRLEGNQPQHF
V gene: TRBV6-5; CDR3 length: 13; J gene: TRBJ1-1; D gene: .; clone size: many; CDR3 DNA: TGTGCCAGCAGCAGGGACCCCCGGACTGAAGCTTTCTTT; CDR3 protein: CASSRDPRTEAFF
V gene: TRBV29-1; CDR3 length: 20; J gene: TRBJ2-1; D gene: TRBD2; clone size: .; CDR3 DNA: TGCAGCGTTGAAATCTCGGGGTTTTTTACGGGGGGGCCAACCTACAATGAGCAGTTCTTC; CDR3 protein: CSVEISGFFTGGPTYNEQFF
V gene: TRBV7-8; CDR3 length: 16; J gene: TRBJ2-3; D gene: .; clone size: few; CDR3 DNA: TGTGCCAGCAGCTCCCCTTGGGCGGGGGCGGAAGATACGCAGTATTTT; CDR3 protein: CASSSPWAGAEDTQYF
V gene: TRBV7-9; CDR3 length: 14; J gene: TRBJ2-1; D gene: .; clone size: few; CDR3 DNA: TGTGCCAGCAGCTTAGTGCCGGGGGCAGATGAGCAGTTCTTC; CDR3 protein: CASSLVPGADEQFF
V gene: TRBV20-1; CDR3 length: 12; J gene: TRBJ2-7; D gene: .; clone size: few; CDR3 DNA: TGCAGTGCTAGAGCCGGTTCGGACGAGCAGTACTTC; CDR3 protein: CSARAGSDEQYF
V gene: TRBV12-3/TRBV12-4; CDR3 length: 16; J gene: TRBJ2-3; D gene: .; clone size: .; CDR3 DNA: TGTGCCAGCAGTTTATATTGGGGAGAGAACCAAGATACGCAGTATTTT; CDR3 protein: CASSLYWGENQDTQYF
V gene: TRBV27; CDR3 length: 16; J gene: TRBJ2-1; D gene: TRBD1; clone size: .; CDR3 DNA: TGTGCCAGCAGTTTACTAGGGACAGGGAAAAACAATGAGCAGTTCTTC; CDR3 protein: CASSLLGTGKNNEQFF
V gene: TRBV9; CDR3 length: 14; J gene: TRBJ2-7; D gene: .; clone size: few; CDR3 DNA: TGTGCCAGCAACGGAGGGACGGACTCCAACGAGCAGTACTTC; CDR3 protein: CASNGGTDSNEQYF
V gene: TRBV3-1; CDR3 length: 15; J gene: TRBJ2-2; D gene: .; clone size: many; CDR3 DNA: TGTGCCAGCAGCCCCGGACATACGAACACCGGGGAGCTGTTTTTT; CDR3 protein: CASSPGHTNTGELFF
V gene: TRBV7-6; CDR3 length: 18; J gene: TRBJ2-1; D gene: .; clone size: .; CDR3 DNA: TGTGCCAGCAGCTTAGCGGGTCGCGGGAAAAGCTCCTACAATGAGCAGTTCTTC; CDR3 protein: CASSLAGRGKSSYNEQFF
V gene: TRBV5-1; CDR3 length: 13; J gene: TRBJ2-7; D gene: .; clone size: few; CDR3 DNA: TGCGCCAGCAGCTTGGTCCCTGGGAGTGAGCAGTACTTC; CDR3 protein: CASSLVPGSEQYF
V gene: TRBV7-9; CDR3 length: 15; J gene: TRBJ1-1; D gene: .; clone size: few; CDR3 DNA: TGTGCCAGCAGCTCCGCAGGACATTTGAACATAGAAGCTTTCTTT; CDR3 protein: CASSSAGHLNIEAFF
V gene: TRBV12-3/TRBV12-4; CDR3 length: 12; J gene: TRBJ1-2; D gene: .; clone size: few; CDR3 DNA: TGTGCCAGCAGCCCTGGGATATATGGCTACACCTTC; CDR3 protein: CASSPGIYGYTF
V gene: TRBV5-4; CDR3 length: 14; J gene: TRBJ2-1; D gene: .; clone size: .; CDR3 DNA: TGTGCCAGCAGCTTTGGGCCAGGCGACAATGAGCAGTTCTTC; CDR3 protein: CASSFGPGDNEQFF
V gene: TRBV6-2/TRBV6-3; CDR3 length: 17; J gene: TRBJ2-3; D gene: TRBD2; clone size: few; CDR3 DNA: TGTGCCAGCAGTTCTAAGGAGGCGGGGGAGAGCACAGATACGCAGTATTTT; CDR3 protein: CASSSKEAGESTDTQYF
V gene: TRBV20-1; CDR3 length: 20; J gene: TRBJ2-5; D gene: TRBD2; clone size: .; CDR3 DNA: TGCAGTGCTAGAGACGTGGATGTGTTAGCGGGGGGGGCTGGCCAAGAGACCCAGTACTTC; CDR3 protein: CSARDVDVLAGGAGQETQYF
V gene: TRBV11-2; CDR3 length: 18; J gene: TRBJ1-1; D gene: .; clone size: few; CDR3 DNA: TGTGCCAGCAGCCAACCCCTCGAAACAGGGAATCGGGGCACTGAAGCTTTCTTT; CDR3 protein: CASSQPLETGNRGTEAFF
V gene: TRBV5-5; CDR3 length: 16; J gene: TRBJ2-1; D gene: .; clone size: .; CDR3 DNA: TGTGCCAGCAGCTTATCAGGGCCGAGTTTAGCCAATGAGCAGTTCTTC; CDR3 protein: CASSLSGPSLANEQFF
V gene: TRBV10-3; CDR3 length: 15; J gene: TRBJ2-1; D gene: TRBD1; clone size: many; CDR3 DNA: TGTGCCATCAGTGGGGGGACAGGGGCCTACAATGAGCAGTTCTTC; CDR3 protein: CAISGGTGAYNEQFF
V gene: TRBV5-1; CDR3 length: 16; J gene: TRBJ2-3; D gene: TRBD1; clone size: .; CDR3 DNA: TGCGCCAGCAGCGGCCGGGACAGCGTTCTCACAGATACGCAGTATTTT; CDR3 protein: CASSGRDSVLTDTQYF
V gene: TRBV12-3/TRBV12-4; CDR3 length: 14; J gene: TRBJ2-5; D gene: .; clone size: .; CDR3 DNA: TGTGCCAGCAGTTTAGCCCAGTACCAAGAGACCCAGTACTTC; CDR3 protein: CASSLAQYQETQYF